This is a list of T cell receptor beta chains from one sample in a study of identical twins. TCRdb recomputed calls from the 5' RACE reads with MiXCR, one row per CDR3 protein. The sample shows about 920,000 distinct CDR3 sequences, approximately 13% of them seen only once. The same sample was also studied in work on yellow fever vaccine responses in identical twins.

The source material was PBMCs. Receptors originate from a woman under 30 in good health. Both conserved end residues are part of each CDR3. Each record gives: V gene, J gene, D gene, clone size, CDR3 protein, CDR3 DNA. The D gene is left open where the match is weak. For some rows the clone size is stated as once, few or many, or as a class when expanded; others skip it.

TRBV11-2,TRBJ2-5,NA,few,CASSLASVGAQGTQYF,TGTGCCAGCAGCTTAGCTTCGGTGGGGGCCCAGGGGACCCAGTACTTC
TRBV20-1,TRBJ1-1,TRBD1,few,CSARGDRAGTEAFF,TGCAGTGCTAGAGGGGACAGGGCTGGTACTGAAGCTTTCTTT
TRBV5-1,TRBJ2-4,TRBD2,NA,CASSLAREGLAKNIQYF,TGCGCCAGCAGCTTGGCCCGGGAGGGACTAGCCAAAAACATTCAGTACTTC
TRBV7-2,TRBJ2-2,NA,many,CASSLGVDTGELFF,TGTGCCAGCAGCTTGGGAGTTGACACCGGGGAGCTGTTTTTT
TRBV7-3,TRBJ1-1,NA,few,CASSLLADTEAFF,TGTGCCAGCAGCTTATTGGCAGACACTGAAGCTTTCTTT
TRBV5-6,TRBJ2-5,NA,NA,CASSTGEETQYF,TGTGCCAGCAGCACTGGCGAAGAGACCCAGTACTTC
TRBV7-2,TRBJ2-7,NA,few,CASSLGVGRASGEQYF,TGTGCCAGCAGCTTAGGAGTAGGCAGGGCCTCGGGAGAGCAGTACTTC
TRBV27,TRBJ2-7,TRBD2,NA,CASSPSGIASYEQYF,TGTGCCAGCAGTCCTAGCGGGATCGCCTCCTACGAGCAGTACTTC
TRBV7-9,TRBJ2-3,NA,many,CASSPKGGGGTDTQYF,TGTGCCAGCAGCCCCAAAGGCGGAGGGGGCACAGATACGCAGTATTTT
TRBV2,TRBJ2-5,NA,NA,CASDGGETQYF,TGTGCCAGCGATGGGGGAGAGACCCAGTACTTC
TRBV24-1,TRBJ2-1,TRBD2,NA,CATSDPPTSGRYNEQFF,TGTGCCACCAGTGACCCTCCCACTAGCGGGAGATACAATGAGCAGTTCTTC
TRBV11-3,TRBJ2-1,TRBD2,NA,CASSPWREYNEQFF,TGTGCCAGCAGCCCCTGGCGGGAGTACAATGAGCAGTTCTTC
TRBV7-8,TRBJ2-1,TRBD1,many,CASSTRTGSGEQFF,TGTGCCAGCAGCACCCGGACAGGGTCAGGTGAGCAGTTCTTC
TRBV6-6,TRBJ1-2,NA,few,CASSTGIYGYTF,TGTGCCAGCAGTACAGGGATCTATGGCTACACCTTC
TRBV12-5,TRBJ2-7,NA,few,CASLPSSSYEQYF,TGTGCTAGTCTCCCCTCCAGCTCCTACGAGCAGTACTTC
TRBV7-9,TRBJ2-3,NA,few,CASSLEGSPTTDTLYF,TGTGCCAGCAGCTTAGAAGGTAGTCCCACCACAGATACGCTGTATTTT
TRBV14,TRBJ2-2,NA,NA,CASSHRPGHGMELFF,TGTGCCAGCAGCCACCGACCGGGACACGGAATGGAGCTGTTTTTT
TRBV6-1,TRBJ2-3,NA,NA,CASRTGYSTDTQYF,TGTGCCAGCAGGACGGGCTATTCCACAGATACGCAGTATTTT
TRBV10-3,TRBJ2-7,NA,NA,CAISLGSSYEQYF,TGTGCCATCAGTTTGGGATCTTCCTACGAGCAGTACTTC
TRBV12-3/TRBV12-4,TRBJ2-4,NA,NA,CASRYQGWGVAKNIQYF,TGTGCCAGCAGATATCAGGGTTGGGGAGTAGCCAAAAACATTCAGTACTTC
TRBV6-6,TRBJ1-2,NA,NA,CASSYSHRDLDSF,TGTGCCAGCAGTTACTCCCACAGGGACTTGGACTCTTTC
TRBV5-1,TRBJ2-2,NA,few,CASSDPFREPTGELFF,TGCGCCAGCAGCGACCCATTCCGGGAACCCACCGGGGAGCTGTTTTTT
TRBV12-3/TRBV12-4,TRBJ1-4,NA,many,CASSPSNEKLFF,TGTGCCAGCAGCCCGTCTAATGAAAAACTGTTTTTT
TRBV7-3,TRBJ2-1,NA,many,CASSLLLVGYNEQFF,TGTGCCAGCAGCTTATTGTTAGTAGGGTACAATGAGCAGTTCTTC
TRBV7-2,TRBJ2-3,NA,NA,CASSPTRTTDTQYF,TGTGCCAGCAGCCCGACTAGGACCACAGATACGCAGTATTTT
TRBV12-3/TRBV12-4,TRBJ2-7,NA,few,CASRPRGTYEQYF,TGTGCCAGCAGGCCCCGGGGGACCTACGAGCAGTACTTC
TRBV7-9,TRBJ2-5,TRBD1,NA,CASSSGTGSKTQYF,TGTGCCAGCAGCTCCGGGACAGGGAGCAAGACCCAGTACTTC
TRBV6-4,TRBJ1-2,NA,NA,CASRKEGQVGGYTF,TGTGCCAGCAGAAAAGAGGGCCAGGTCGGTGGCTACACCTTC
TRBV28,TRBJ2-5,TRBD1,NA,CASSAGGLQETQYF,TGTGCCAGCAGTGCAGGGGGCTTGCAAGAGACCCAGTACTTC
TRBV10-3,TRBJ1-2,TRBD1,few,CAISELRPGQAFYNDGYTF,TGTGCCATCAGTGAGTTACGCCCGGGACAGGCGTTCTACAATGATGGCTACACCTTC
TRBV4-1,TRBJ2-1,TRBD2,many,CASSFSGTSGTHSYNEQFF,TGCGCCAGCAGCTTCTCCGGGACTAGCGGGACTCACTCCTACAATGAGCAGTTCTTC
TRBV14,TRBJ1-2,NA,few,CASSQGQRGYTF,TGTGCCAGCAGCCAAGGTCAAAGGGGCTACACCTTC
TRBV20-1,TRBJ2-2,NA,many,CSARNSGPTNTGELFF,TGCAGTGCTAGAAATTCTGGACCGACGAACACCGGGGAGCTGTTTTTT
TRBV7-2,TRBJ2-1,TRBD2,NA,CASSLGLGGLYNEQFF,TGTGCCAGCAGCTTAGGTTTGGGGGGGTTGTACAATGAGCAGTTCTTC
TRBV7-6,TRBJ2-3,TRBD2,few,CASSFNLAGGLADTQYF,TGTGCCAGCAGCTTCAATCTAGCGGGAGGTCTGGCAGATACGCAGTATTTT
TRBV10-3,TRBJ1-2,TRBD1,few,CAISGDRENYGYTF,TGTGCCATCAGCGGGGACAGGGAGAACTATGGCTACACCTTC
TRBV7-2,TRBJ2-3,NA,few,CASSLSAGLITDTQYF,TGTGCCAGCAGCTTATCGGCAGGGCTAATCACAGATACGCAGTATTTT
TRBV10-3,TRBJ1-5,NA,NA,CATQRGNQPQHF,TGTGCCACCCAGAGGGGCAATCAGCCCCAGCATTTT
TRBV5-1,TRBJ1-1,TRBD1,few,CASSGTGTEYTEAFF,TGCGCCAGCAGCGGTACCGGGACAGAATACACTGAAGCTTTCTTT
TRBV2,TRBJ2-1,TRBD2,NA,CASRSGLATSNEQFF,TGTGCCAGCAGGTCGGGACTAGCGACCTCCAATGAGCAGTTCTTC
TRBV5-6,TRBJ2-7,NA,NA,CASSLDGPLGYEQYF,TGTGCCAGCAGCTTGGATGGACCATTAGGCTACGAGCAGTACTTC
TRBV4-2,TRBJ2-5,TRBD2,NA,CASSPPWAGEPQETQYF,TGTGCCAGCAGCCCCCCCTGGGCGGGGGAGCCACAAGAGACCCAGTACTTC
TRBV7-9,TRBJ2-5,NA,few,CASSSIGGRDETQYF,TGTGCCAGCAGCTCCATAGGTGGCAGGGATGAGACCCAGTACTTC
TRBV4-1,TRBJ2-3,TRBD1,NA,CASRGPHGTDNTDTQYF,TGCGCCAGCAGAGGACCGCACGGGACAGACAACACAGATACGCAGTATTTT
TRBV12-3/TRBV12-4,TRBJ2-3,TRBD2,few,CASSPGTSGRISTDTQYF,TGTGCCAGCAGTCCCGGGACTAGCGGGAGGATTTCGACAGATACGCAGTATTTT
TRBV29-1,TRBJ2-1,NA,many,CSIRDFRWNEQFF,TGCAGCATCCGGGACTTTCGGTGGAATGAGCAGTTCTTC
TRBV20-1,TRBJ2-3,NA,NA,CSARIGGFRLSTDTQYF,TGCAGTGCTAGAATCGGGGGATTCCGCTTAAGCACAGATACGCAGTATTTT